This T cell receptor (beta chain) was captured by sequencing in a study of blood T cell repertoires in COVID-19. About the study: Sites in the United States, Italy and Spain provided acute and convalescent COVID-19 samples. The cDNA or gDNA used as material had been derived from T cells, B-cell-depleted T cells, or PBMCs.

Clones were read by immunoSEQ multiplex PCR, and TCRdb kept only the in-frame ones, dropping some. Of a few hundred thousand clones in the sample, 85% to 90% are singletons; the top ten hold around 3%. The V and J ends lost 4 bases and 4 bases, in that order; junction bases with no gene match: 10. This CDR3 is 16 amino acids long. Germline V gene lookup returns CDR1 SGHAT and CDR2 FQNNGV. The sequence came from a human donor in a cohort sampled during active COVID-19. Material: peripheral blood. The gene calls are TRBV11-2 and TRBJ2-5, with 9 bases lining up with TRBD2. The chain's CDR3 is CASSSVAGVAGETQYF. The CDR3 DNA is TGTGCCAGCAGCTCTGTAGCGGGGGTGGCGGGAGAGACCCAGTACTTC.